This is a list of T cell receptor beta chains from one sample in a study of T cell responses to AZD1222 COVID-19 vaccine. Profiled with immunoSEQ multiplex PCR; TCRdb holds only in-frame clones, not every one. Of about 70,000 clones detected, nearly 90% appear once; the ten largest clones hold around 1.2%. Sequenced material: peripheral blood, taken 28 days after the second AZD1222 dose. These receptors all stem from an adult who received the AZD1222 COVID-19 vaccine. The CDR3 runs from the conserved cysteine through the conserved F or W. D genes are given only for firm matches. Part of the rows lack a size; the others show once, few, many or a class for expanded clones.

>TRBV5-6|NA|once
CASSLNYEQYF
>TRBV5-5|NA|once
CASSLGGTNYGYTF
>TRBV5-1|TRBD2|NA
CASSSQHLGLAETDTQYF
>TRBV2|NA|NA
CASSEILAYEQYF
>TRBV18|NA|once
CASSPRGATGQNQPQHF
>TRBV7-2|NA|once
CASSPRVSSASYNEQFF
>TRBV6-5|TRBD1|NA
CASRTWTGRYGYTF
>TRBV6-2/TRBV6-3|TRBD1|NA
CASSLVGQGRNEQFF
>TRBV11-2|NA|NA
CASSFHSEAFF
>TRBV10-3|TRBD1|NA
CAIAGGGTEAFF
>TRBV7-9|NA|few
CASSPIQGAVYEQYF
>TRBV6-2/TRBV6-3|NA|NA
CASSSYHLGPTYQETQYF
>TRBV12-5|TRBD1|NA
CASGPWTGGNSPLHF
>TRBV3-1/TRBV3-2|NA|NA
CASSQVSEQYF
>TRBV10-2|NA|NA
CASSPRGIHSGQPQHF
>TRBV6-5|NA|NA
CASSMPPGDPYGYTF
>TRBV28|TRBD1|NA
CACSGTVNYGYTF
>TRBV29-1|NA|NA
CSVGTFPYYEQYF
>TRBV20-1|NA|few
CSASKRRLTGELFF
>TRBV6-2/TRBV6-3|TRBD2|NA
CASSYSSLAGEFF
>TRBV5-1|TRBD2|NA
CASSLLAGTYNEQFF
>TRBV7-9|NA|NA
CASSFRGSSGNTIYF
>TRBV18|TRBD1|NA
CASSPPNNRGYGYTF
>TRBV29-1|NA|NA
CSVERTENQPQHF
>TRBV3-1/TRBV3-2|NA|NA
CASSHEADEQFF
>TRBV6-2/TRBV6-3|NA|NA
CASSKGEPYEQYF
>TRBV19|TRBD2|NA
CASRMSGRNNEQFF
>TRBV10-3|NA|NA
CAISEAGTTSYNEQFF
>TRBV19|TRBD1|NA
CASNHRGRTDTQYF
>TRBV6-5|TRBD2|NA
CASGTSGQETQYF
>TRBV2|TRBD1|once
CASSTRTGFTEAFF
>TRBV19|NA|NA
CASSTTGHGDHYGYTF
>TRBV28|TRBD1|NA
CASSTIRDSYNEQFF
>TRBV30|NA|NA
CAWSVSGEKLFF
>TRBV3-1/TRBV3-2|TRBD2|NA
CASRTSGRGFGEQFF
>TRBV13|NA|NA
CASSLGRNNQPQHF
>TRBV3-1/TRBV3-2|NA|NA
CASSQELAETQYF
>TRBV10-3|NA|NA
CATREGQETQYF
>TRBV2|NA|NA
CASRTDSYEQYF
>TRBV4-2|TRBD2|NA
CASSQDRASGSYEQYF
>TRBV9|NA|NA
CASSVAVGSVDTQYF
>TRBV7-3|NA|NA
CASSQNQETQYF
>TRBV27|NA|NA
CASSLQPISGNTIYF
>TRBV6-2/TRBV6-3|TRBD2|few
CASSSSGGGSYEQYF
>TRBV19|TRBD1|few
CASSPLMRDRANYGSYEQYF
>TRBV6-2/TRBV6-3|NA|NA
CASSYSTGINQPQHF
>TRBV9|NA|few
CASSVGGGSNIQYF
>TRBV5-8|NA|NA
CASHSGGGYTF
>TRBV5-8|NA|NA
CATSRDSNQPQHF
>TRBV20-1|NA|NA
CSARELYEQFF
>TRBV19|NA|NA
CASSVFPDGVANTEAFF
>TRBV19|NA|NA
CASSIFGSNQPQHF
>TRBV15|TRBD2|NA
CATSRDLGLANTGELFF
>TRBV14|NA|once
CASSRGTRLNQFNTEAFF
>TRBV6-4|NA|NA
CASRDKGNTEAFF
>TRBV10-3|NA|NA
CAISKTRQETQYF
>TRBV6-5|TRBD1|NA
CASSYSRDREAFF